A single sample gave rise to the 20 T cell receptor beta chains below, sequenced in a study of CD8+ T cells in alopecia areata. Sorting used CD4, CD8alpha, NKG2D, NKG2ACE and other markers on pooled cutaneous lymph node cells. Following RNA extraction, reverse transcription yielded cDNA that acted as the sequencing template. The repertoire was sequenced with immunoSEQ multiplex PCR; TCRdb's copy has only in-frame clones and lacks some. Singletons are absent from the sample, which has over 250,000 clones. Sequenced input: CD4+ T cells sorted from a lymph node. Every receptor here comes from a C3H/HeJ mouse with alopecia areata. This strain's MHC haplotype is H2-k.

This clone has a handful of counts. Gene names follow the mouse nomenclature. The CDR3 goes on 4 residues after the read ends, and that part is filled in from the germline J gene. The chain recombines TRBV14 with TRBJ2-7, with D perhaps matching TRBD2 (6 bases). Between the trimmed V and J ends, which lost 2 bases and 2 bases, there was a span of 11 bases. The CDR3 loop spans 14 amino acids. The V gene's germline CDR1 is SGHDT and CDR2 FRDEAV. The CDR3 spells CASSLGLGTYEQYF. The CDR3 bases that were read are TGTGCCAGCAGTTTAGGGCTGGGGACCTAT.

In this sample, this clone turned up a few times. Each gene name is a mouse one. The read gets to within 4 residues of the CDR3 end, and the germline J gene fills in the rest. The chain recombines TRBV19 with TRBJ2-1; 7 nucleotides line up with TRBD2. Germline CDR1 FNHDT, CDR2 SITEND (reference sequence). V shed 2 bases and J 2 bases; nucleotides not matched to a gene: 4. This CDR3 has 15 amino acids. Incomplete CDR3 DNA: TGTGCCAGCAGTATCGCGGGGGGGTACTATGCT. It encodes CASSIAGGYYA. The entire CDR3 reads CASSIAGGYYAEQFF.

This clone was seen a handful of times. All gene names here are mouse names. The DNA ends 4 residues before the CDR3 does, and the rest of the CDR3 is filled in from the germline J gene. The V call is TRBV19, the J call TRBJ2-5, with TRBD2 matching over 7 bases. From germline, CDR1 is FNHDT and CDR2 SITEND (reference sequence). The CDR3 spans 15 residues. Trimming took 2 bases from V and 2 from J; bases not matched to a gene: 5. Partial CDR3 DNA: TGTGCCAGCAGTATCCCCTGGGGGTCCCAAGAC. It specifies CASSIPWGSQD. The CDR3 in its entirety is CASSIPWGSQDTQYF.

This clone was detected only a few times. Genes here carry mouse names. Coverage ceases 4 residues before the CDR3 finishes, and the germline J gene fills in the end. The sample has other DNA sequences that encode this CDR3 too. The chain couples TRBV19 to TRBJ2-1; the match to TRBD1 covers 7 bases. V was clipped by 4 bases and J by 3 bases; unmatched bases: 1. The germline CDR1 and CDR2 sequences are FNHDT and SITEND (reference sequence). The CDR3 has 13 amino acids. CDR3 DNA (partial): TGTGCCAGCAGTGGGGACAGCTATGCT. Amino acid sequence: CASSGDSYA. The entire CDR3 is CASSGDSYAEQFF.

This clone was counted a few times. Genes and germline are mouse. Sequencing ends 4 residues short of the CDR3 end; the germline J gene provides the rest. V is TRBV13-2 and J is TRBJ2-7; 7 bases agree with TRBD2. The CDR3 has 15 residues. The junction had 5 bases not matched to a gene; V was cut back by 2 bases and J by 0 bases. Germline V gives CDR1 NNHNN, CDR2 SYGAGS (reference sequence). The CDR3 bases that were read are TGTGCCAGCGGTGAATCGGGGGGGGTCTCCTAT. It encodes CASGESGGVSY. The whole CDR3 protein reads CASGESGGVSYEQYF.

Remarks on this clone: Mouse gene names and germline throughout. Read coverage stops 3 residues before the CDR3 terminus; the germline J gene supplies the remainder. The chain has TRBV13-3 and TRBJ1-6, with 9 bases that match TRBD1. Being an ORF, TRBJ1-6 has a function that is uncertain. The V gene's germline CDR1 is NNHDY and CDR2 SYVADS. J gave up 7 bases and V 4 bases, and 6 bases lay outside the gene matches. The CDR3 length is 15 residues. The chain's CDR3 is CASSKDRGDNSPLYF. CDR3 DNA (partial): TGTGCCAGCAGTAAGGACAGGGGAGACAATTCGCCC.

This clone was seen more than once but under ten times. Mouse gene names apply. Sequencing ends 4 residues short of the CDR3 end; the germline J gene provides the rest. The chain couples TRBV13-1 to TRBJ1-1, with D possibly being TRBD1 (6 bases). The germline CDR1 and CDR2 sequences are NSHNY and SYGAGN. The CDR3 totals 13 residues. V lost 3 bases and J lost 1, with 7 bases in between. Partial CDR3 DNA: TGTGCCAGCAGTGGGGACATAAACACA. It is translated as CASSGDINT. The full-length CDR3 reads as CASSGDINTEVFF.

This clone was detected only a few times. Mouse names are used for the genes. Read sequence stops 4 residues before the CDR3 end, and the germline J gene provides the missing end. The rearrangement links TRBV14 to TRBJ2-2, with D possibly being TRBD1 (6 bases). The CDR3 length is 16 residues. V was cut by 4 bases and J by 1 base, with 14 bases left in between. Germline-derived CDR1 and CDR2 are SGHDT and FRDEAV. The CDR3 loop reads CASSLSGTKNTGQLYF. The covered CDR3 bases are TGTGCCAGCAGTCTGTCCGGGACAAAAAACACCGGG.

This clone showed up many times. Mouse gene names apply. The sequenced CDR3 bases are TGCACCTGCAGTGCAGGGTATTCGCCC. Protein product: CTCSAGYSP. The full CDR3 sequence reads CTCSAGYSPLYF. The J gene is TRBJ1-6, the V gene TRBV1; D remains unclear. Coverage ceases 3 residues before the CDR3 finishes, and the germline J gene fills in the end. TRBJ1-6 is an ORF, and what it does is uncertain. V lost 1 base to trimming and J lost 8 bases, with 3 bases between them. The CDR3 is 12 residues long. CDR1 and CDR2 (germline): NSQYPW, LRSPGD (reference sequence).

In the case of this clone: These gene names are mouse names. The read stops 4 residues short of the end of the CDR3; the missing end is completed from the germline J gene. The V gene is TRBV5, the J gene TRBJ2-1, with TRBD1 matching over 10 bases. Germline V gene sequence: CDR1 LGHNA, CDR2 YNLKQL (reference sequence). V gave up 1 base and J gave up 5 bases; unmatched junction bases: 5. The CDR3 length is 16 residues. The DNA read from the CDR3 is TGTGCCAGCAGCCAAGCCCGGGACAGGGGTGATGCT. As protein: CASSQARDRGDA. The whole CDR3 sequence reads CASSQARDRGDAEQFF.

A word on this clone: Gene names are mouse gene names. The observed sequence ends 4 residues before the CDR3 terminus, with the missing tail filled in from the germline J gene. V usage is TRBV5 and J usage is TRBJ2-3; TRBD1 might be the D (5 bases). The CDR3 has 15 residues. Deletions cut 2 bases from V and 0 bases from J, with 9 bases between. Per the germline V gene, CDR1 is LGHNA and CDR2 is YNLKQL (reference sequence). CDR3 amino acids: CASSQQTASAETLYF. CDR3 DNA (partial): TGTGCCAGCAGCCAACAGACAGCTAGTGCAGAA.

This clone was found a few times. The genes and germline here are from mouse. The read ends 4 residues shy of where the CDR3 ends; the end is completed using the germline J gene. The genes are TRBV14 and TRBJ1-2, with 7 bases aligning to TRBD1. CDR1 and CDR2 from the germline V gene are SGHDT and FRDEAV. CDR3 size: 15 residues. The J segment lost 0 bases and the V segment lost 2 bases, leaving 4 bases of the junction unmatched. The CDR3 bases that were read are TGTGCCAGCAGTTTAGGGACAGCCGCAAACTCC. It is translated as CASSLGTAANS. The entire CDR3 sequence reads CASSLGTAANSDYTF.

As to this clone: The gene symbols are mouse symbols. The CDR3 end lies 4 residues beyond the end of the read and is filled in from the germline J gene. V usage is TRBV13-1 and J usage is TRBJ1-2; D is possibly TRBD1 (6 bases). Germline-derived CDR1 and CDR2 are NSHNY and SYGAGN. CDR3 length: 15 amino acids. Trimming took off 1 base at V and 0 bases at J, with 10 bases between the two ends. CDR3 DNA (partial): TGTGCCAGCAGTGATAGCGGGACACCAAACTCC. It codes for CASSDSGTPNS. The whole CDR3 sequence reads CASSDSGTPNSDYTF.

Comments on this clone: Gene names and germline refer to mouse. The CDR3 goes on 4 residues after the read ends, and that part is filled in from the germline J gene. This CDR3 is also generated by other DNA sequences in the sample. V and J are TRBV1 and TRBJ2-7, with D perhaps TRBD2 (7 bases). Per germline, CDR1 NSQYPW and CDR2 LRSPGD (reference sequence). This CDR3 region has 14 residues. CDR3 loop: CTCSADRGAYEQYF. The sequenced CDR3 bases are TGCACCTGCAGTGCAGATCGGGGGGCTTAT.

In this sample, this clone turned up a few times. Gene labels here are mouse ones. The CDR3 DNA, read in part, is TGTGCCAGCAGTGATAATGGGGGGGACCAAGAC. Its translation is CASSDNGGDQD. The full CDR3 is CASSDNGGDQDTQYF. The chain joins TRBV13-1 to TRBJ2-5, with 8 bases aligning to TRBD2. The CDR3 end is not reached by the read, which stops 4 residues before it; the germline J gene fills it in. The CDR3 consists of 15 residues. V lost 1 base to trimming and J lost 1 base; unmatched junction nucleotides: 2. Germline V gene data show CDR1 as NSHNY and CDR2 as SYGAGN.

This clone has just a few counts. Gene names are mouse gene names. The CDR3 end lies 4 residues beyond the end of the read and is filled in from the germline J gene. The chain is built from TRBV13-3 and TRBJ1-2, with TRBD1 as a possible D gene (6 bases). This CDR3 has 14 amino acids. V lost 3 bases, J lost 0 bases, and 9 bases lay in between. Germline lookup yields CDR1 NNHDY and CDR2 SYVADS. Incomplete CDR3 DNA: TGTGCCAGCAGTGGGGACAAATCAAACTCC. The encoded protein is CASSGDKSNS. The entire CDR3 reads CASSGDKSNSDYTF.

This clone turned up a few times. The listed genes are named as in mouse. The DNA ends 4 residues before the CDR3 does, and the rest of the CDR3 is filled in from the germline J gene. V is TRBV13-3 and J is TRBJ2-1, with 8 bases lining up with TRBD2. Germline CDR1 is NNHDY and CDR2 is SYVADS. This CDR3 comprises 14 residues. With V trimmed by 6 bases and J by 1 base, 3 bases remained unmatched. This CDR3 reads CASKRLGNYAEQFF. The CDR3 DNA, read in part, is TGTGCCAGCAAGAGACTGGGGAACTATGCT.

Of note for this clone: These gene names are mouse names. The CDR3 end is not reached by the read, which stops 3 residues before it; the germline J gene fills it in. The rearrangement uses TRBV13-1 and TRBJ1-6, with TRBD1 matching 7 bases. TRBJ1-6 is an ORF for which the function is uncertain. Germline values: CDR1 NSHNY, CDR2 SYGAGN. The CDR3 consists of 16 residues. The V and J ends lost 0 bases and 5 bases, in that order; junction bases with no gene match: 5. This CDR3 reads CASSDGGDSNNSPLYF. CDR3 DNA (partial): TGTGCCAGCAGTGATGGGGGGGACAGCAATAATTCGCCC.

Comment on this clone: Genes here carry mouse names. The CDR3 is cut off 4 residues early in the read; its end comes from the germline J gene. This sample also contains other DNA sequences that code for the same CDR3. This rearrangement joins TRBV5 to TRBJ2-5; 12 bases are a match to TRBD2. The germline CDR1 and CDR2 sequences are LGHNA and YNLKQL (reference sequence). The V and J ends lost 1 base and 3 bases, in that order; junction bases with no gene match: 2. There are 16 residues in the CDR3. CDR3 bases read: TGTGCCAGCAGCCAAGCGGGGACTGGGGGGCAAGAC. This sequence encodes CASSQAGTGGQD. The complete CDR3 sequence is CASSQAGTGGQDTQYF.

To note about this clone: Genes and germline are mouse. The read terminates 4 residues before the CDR3 end, so the remaining end is supplied by the germline J gene. The chain recombines TRBV13-2 with TRBJ2-7; D possibly corresponds to TRBD2 (6 bases). The CDR3 is 14 residues long. Between the trimmed V and J ends, which lost 0 bases and 3 bases, there was a span of 10 bases. Germline values: CDR1 NNHNN, CDR2 SYGAGS (reference sequence). The CDR3 is CASGDAFWGYEQYF. The DNA read from the CDR3 is TGTGCCAGCGGTGATGCGTTCTGGGGCTAT.